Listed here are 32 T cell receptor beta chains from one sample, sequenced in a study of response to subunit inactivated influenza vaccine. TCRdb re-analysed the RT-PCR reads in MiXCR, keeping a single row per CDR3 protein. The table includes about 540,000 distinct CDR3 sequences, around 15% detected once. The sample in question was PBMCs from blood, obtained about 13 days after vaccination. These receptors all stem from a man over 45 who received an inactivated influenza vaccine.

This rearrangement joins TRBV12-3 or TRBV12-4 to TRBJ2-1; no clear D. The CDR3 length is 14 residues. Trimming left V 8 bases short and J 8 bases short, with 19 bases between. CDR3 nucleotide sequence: TGTGCCAGCTCAGAGACACTTTCCCTCGATGAGCAGTTCTTC. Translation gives CASSETLSLDEQFF.

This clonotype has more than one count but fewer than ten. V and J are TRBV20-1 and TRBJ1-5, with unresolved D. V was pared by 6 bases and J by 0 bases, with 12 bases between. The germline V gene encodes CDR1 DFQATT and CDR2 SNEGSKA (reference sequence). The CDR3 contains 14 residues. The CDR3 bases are TGCAGTGCGCGGACGGCTTATAGCAATCAGCCCCAGCATTTT. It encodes CSARTAYSNQPQHF.

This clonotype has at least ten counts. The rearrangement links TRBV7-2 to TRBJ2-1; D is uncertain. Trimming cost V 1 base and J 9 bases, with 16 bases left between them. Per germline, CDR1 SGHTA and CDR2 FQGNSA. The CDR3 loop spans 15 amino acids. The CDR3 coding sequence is TGTGCCAGCAGCTTAGTGTGGGAACGCCGCGGTGAGCAGTTCTTC. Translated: CASSLVWERRGEQFF.

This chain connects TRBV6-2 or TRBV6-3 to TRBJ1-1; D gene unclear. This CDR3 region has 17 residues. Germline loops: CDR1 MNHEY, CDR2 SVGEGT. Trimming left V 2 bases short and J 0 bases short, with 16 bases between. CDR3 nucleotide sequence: TGTGCCAGCAGTTACCCCATCGTTGGAGGCTTGAACACTGAAGCTTTCTTT. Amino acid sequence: CASSYPIVGGLNTEAFF.

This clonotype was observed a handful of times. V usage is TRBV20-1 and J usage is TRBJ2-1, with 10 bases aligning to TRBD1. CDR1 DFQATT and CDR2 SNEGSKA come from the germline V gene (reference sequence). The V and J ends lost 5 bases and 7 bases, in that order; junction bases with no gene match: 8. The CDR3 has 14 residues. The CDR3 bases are TGCAGTGCTCCCGGGACAGGGGCTGGGAATGAGCAGTTCTTC. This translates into CSAPGTGAGNEQFF.

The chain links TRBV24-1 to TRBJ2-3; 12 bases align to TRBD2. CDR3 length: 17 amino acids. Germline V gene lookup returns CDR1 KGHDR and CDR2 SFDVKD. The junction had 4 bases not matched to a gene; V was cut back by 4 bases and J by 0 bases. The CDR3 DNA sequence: TGTGCCACCAGTGACTGGGGGACTAGCGGGAGCACAGATACGCAGTATTTT. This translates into CATSDWGTSGSTDTQYF.

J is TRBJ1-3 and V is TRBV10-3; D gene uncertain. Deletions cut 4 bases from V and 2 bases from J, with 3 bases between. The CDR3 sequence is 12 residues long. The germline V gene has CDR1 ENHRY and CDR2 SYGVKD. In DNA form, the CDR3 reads TGTGCCATCAGTGGGGCTGGAAACACCATATATTTT. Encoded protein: CAISGAGNTIYF.

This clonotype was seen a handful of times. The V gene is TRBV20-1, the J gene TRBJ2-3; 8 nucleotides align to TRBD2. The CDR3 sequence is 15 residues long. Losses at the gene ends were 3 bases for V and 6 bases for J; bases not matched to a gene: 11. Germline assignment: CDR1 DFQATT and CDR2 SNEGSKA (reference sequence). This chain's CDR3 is CSARVAGNPTDTQYF. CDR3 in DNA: TGCAGTGCTAGGGTAGCGGGGAACCCTACCGATACGCAGTATTTT.

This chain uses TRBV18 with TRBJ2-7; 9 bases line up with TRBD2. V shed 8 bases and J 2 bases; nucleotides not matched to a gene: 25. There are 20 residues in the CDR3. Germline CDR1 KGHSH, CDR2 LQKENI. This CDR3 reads CASTRGDSIAGAPRTYEQYF. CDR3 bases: TGTGCCAGCACCAGAGGGGACTCTATAGCGGGGGCTCCACGCACCTACGAGCAGTACTTC.

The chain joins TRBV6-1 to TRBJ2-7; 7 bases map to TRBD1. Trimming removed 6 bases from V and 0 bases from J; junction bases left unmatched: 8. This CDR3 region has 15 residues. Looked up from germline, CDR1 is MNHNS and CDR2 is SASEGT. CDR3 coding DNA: TGTGCCAGCAGCAAACTGAGGACAGGCTCCTACGAGCAGTACTTC. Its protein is CASSKLRTGSYEQYF.

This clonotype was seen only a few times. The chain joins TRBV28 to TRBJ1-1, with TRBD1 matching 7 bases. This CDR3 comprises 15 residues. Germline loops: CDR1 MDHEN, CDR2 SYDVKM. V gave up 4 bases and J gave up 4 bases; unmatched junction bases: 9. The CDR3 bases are TGTGCCAGCAGTTCCTTAACAGGGGTGGGCACTGAAGCTTTCTTT. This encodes CASSSLTGVGTEAFF.

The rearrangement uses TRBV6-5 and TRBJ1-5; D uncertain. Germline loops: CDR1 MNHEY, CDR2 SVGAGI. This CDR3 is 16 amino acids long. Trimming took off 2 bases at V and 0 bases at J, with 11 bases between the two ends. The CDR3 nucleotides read TGTGCCAGCAGTTACCCCCACGGATATAGCAATCAGCCCCAGCATTTT. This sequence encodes CASSYPHGYSNQPQHF.

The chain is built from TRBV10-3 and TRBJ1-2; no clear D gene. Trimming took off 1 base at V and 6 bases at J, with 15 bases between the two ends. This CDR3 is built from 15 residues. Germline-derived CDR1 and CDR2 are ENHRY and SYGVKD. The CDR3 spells CAISEFLGGFDGYTF. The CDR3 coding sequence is TGTGCCATCAGTGAGTTTTTAGGAGGGTTTGATGGCTACACCTTC.

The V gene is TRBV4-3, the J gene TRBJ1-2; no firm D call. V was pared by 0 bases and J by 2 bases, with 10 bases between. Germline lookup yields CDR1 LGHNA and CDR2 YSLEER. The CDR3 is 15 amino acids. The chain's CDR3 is CASSQDLAGNYGYTF. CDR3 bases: TGCGCCAGCAGCCAAGATTTGGCGGGCAACTATGGCTACACCTTC.

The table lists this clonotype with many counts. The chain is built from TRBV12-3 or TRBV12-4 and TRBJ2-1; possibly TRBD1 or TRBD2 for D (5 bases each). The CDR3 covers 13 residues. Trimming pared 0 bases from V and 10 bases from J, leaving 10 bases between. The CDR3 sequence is CASSLARGREQFF. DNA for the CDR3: TGTGCCAGCAGTTTAGCCCGGGGCAGGGAGCAGTTCTTC.

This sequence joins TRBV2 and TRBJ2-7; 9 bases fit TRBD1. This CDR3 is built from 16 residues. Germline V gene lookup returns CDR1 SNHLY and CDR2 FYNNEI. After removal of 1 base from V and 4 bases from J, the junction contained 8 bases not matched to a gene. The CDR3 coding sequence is TGTGCCAGCAGTGAAGGCCCGGGACAGGGTCCTTACGAGCAGTACTTC. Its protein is CASSEGPGQGPYEQYF.

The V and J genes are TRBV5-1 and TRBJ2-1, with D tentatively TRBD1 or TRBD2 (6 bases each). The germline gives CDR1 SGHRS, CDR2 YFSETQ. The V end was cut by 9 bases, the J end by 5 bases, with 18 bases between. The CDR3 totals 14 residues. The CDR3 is CATRPGATDNEQFF. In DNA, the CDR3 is TGCGCCACCCGACCGGGGGCGACGGACAATGAGCAGTTCTTC. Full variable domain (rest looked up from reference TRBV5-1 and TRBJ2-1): KAGVTQTPRYLIKTRGQQVTLSCSPISGHRSVSWYQQTPGQGLQFLFEYFSETQRNKGNFPGRFSGRQFSNSRSEMNVSTLELGDSALYLCATRPGATDNEQFFGPGTRLTVL.

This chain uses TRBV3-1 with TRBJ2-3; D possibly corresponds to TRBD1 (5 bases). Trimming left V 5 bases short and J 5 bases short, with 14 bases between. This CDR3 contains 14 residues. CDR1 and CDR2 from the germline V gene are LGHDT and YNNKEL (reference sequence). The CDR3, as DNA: TGTGCCAGCAGCGAAGCATGGGGCAGAGATACGCAGTATTTT. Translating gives CASSEAWGRDTQYF.

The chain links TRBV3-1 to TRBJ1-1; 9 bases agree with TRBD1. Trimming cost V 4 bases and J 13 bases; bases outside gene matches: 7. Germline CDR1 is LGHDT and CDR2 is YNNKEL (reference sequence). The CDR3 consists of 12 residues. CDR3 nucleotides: TGTGCCAGCAGCCGCCCGGGACAGGGACTTTTCTTT. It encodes CASSRPGQGLFF.

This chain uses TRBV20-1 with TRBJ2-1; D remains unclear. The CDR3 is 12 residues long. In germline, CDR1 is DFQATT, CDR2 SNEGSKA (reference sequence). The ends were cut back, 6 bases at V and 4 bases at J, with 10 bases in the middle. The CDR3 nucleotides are TGCAGTGCCCAAAAAAATTACAATGAGCAGTTCTTC. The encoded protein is CSAQKNYNEQFF.

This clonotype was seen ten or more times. CDR3 nucleotide sequence: TGTGCCACCAGTGATATGGGGGCGCGGGGGGGGACTAGCCTGTTCTTC. Its translation is CATSDMGARGGTSLFF. V usage is TRBV24-1 and J usage is TRBJ2-1, with 9 bases identical to TRBD2. The CDR3 runs 16 residues. From germline, CDR1 is KGHDR and CDR2 SFDVKD. J was trimmed by 15 bases and V by 3 bases; bases with no gene match: 17.

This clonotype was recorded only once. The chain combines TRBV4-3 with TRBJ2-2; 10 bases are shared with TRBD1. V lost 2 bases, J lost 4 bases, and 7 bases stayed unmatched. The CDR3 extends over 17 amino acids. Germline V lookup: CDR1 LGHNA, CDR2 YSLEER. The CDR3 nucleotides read TGCGCCAGCAGCCAATACCCCGGGACAGGGGCCACCGGGGAGCTGTTTTTT. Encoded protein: CASSQYPGTGATGELFF.

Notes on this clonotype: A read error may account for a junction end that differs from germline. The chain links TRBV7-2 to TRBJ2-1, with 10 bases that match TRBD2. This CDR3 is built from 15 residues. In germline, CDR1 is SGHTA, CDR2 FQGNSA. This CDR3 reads CAGSPSGSSYNEQFF. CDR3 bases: TGTGCCGGCAGTCCTAGCGGGAGCTCCTACAATGAGCAGTTCTTC. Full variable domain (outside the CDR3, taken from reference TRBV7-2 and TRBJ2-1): GAGVSQSPSNKVTEKGKDVELRCDPISGHTALYWYRQSLGQGLEFLIYFQGNSAPDKSGLPSDRFSAERTGGSVSTLTIQRTQQEDSAVYLCAGSPSGSSYNEQFFGPGTRLTVL.

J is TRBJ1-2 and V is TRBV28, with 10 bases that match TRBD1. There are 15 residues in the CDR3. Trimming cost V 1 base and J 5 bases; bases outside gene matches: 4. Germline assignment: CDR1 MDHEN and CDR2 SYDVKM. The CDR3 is CASSLSGQGLYGYTF. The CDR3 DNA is TGTGCCAGCAGTTTATCGGGACAGGGGCTTTATGGCTACACCTTC.

The CDR3 reads CASRSRWTFWVPPYEQYF. The CDR3 DNA sequence: TGTGCAAGTCGCTCCCGGTGGACTTTCTGGGTCCCCCCTTACGAGCAGTACTTC. The chain joins TRBV12-2 to TRBJ2-7; the listed D gene, TRBD1, was not tested against the DNA. TRBV12-2 is assigned pseudogene status. This CDR3 has 18 amino acids.

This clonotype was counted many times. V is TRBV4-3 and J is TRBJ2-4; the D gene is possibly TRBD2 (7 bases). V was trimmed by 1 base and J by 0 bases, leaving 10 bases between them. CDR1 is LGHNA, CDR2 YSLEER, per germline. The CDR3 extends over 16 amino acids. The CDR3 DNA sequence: TGCGCCAGCAGCCAAGTGGGGGGGCGAGCCAAAAACATTCAGTACTTC. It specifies CASSQVGGRAKNIQYF.

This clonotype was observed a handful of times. This CDR3 reads CSASTGTSGRNEQYF. DNA of the CDR3: TGCAGTGCGAGTACCGGGACTAGCGGGAGGAACGAGCAGTACTTC. This chain joins TRBV20-1 and TRBJ2-7; TRBD2 matches at 15 bases. CDR3 length equals 15 residues. Losses at the gene ends were 6 bases for V and 5 bases for J; bases not matched to a gene: 8. Germline V gives CDR1 DFQATT, CDR2 SNEGSKA (reference sequence).

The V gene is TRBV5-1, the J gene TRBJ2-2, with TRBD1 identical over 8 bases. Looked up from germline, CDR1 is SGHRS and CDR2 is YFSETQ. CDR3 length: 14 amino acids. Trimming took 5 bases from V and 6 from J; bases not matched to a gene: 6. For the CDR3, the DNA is TGCGCCAGCAGACGTCTGGACAGGGCCGGGGAGCTGTTTTTT. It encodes CASRRLDRAGELFF.

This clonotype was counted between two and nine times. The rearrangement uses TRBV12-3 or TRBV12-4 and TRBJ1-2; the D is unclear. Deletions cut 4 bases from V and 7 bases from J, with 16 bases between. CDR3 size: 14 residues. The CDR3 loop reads CASSSHKPWSGYTF. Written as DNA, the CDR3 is TGTGCCAGCAGTTCCCATAAACCTTGGAGTGGCTACACCTTC.

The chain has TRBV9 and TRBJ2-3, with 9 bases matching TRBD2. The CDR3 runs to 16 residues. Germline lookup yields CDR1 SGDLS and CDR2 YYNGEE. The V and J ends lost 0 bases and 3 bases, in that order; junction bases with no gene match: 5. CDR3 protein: CASSVGAGGPTDTQYF. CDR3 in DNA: TGTGCCAGCAGCGTAGGGGCGGGGGGGCCAACAGATACGCAGTATTTT.

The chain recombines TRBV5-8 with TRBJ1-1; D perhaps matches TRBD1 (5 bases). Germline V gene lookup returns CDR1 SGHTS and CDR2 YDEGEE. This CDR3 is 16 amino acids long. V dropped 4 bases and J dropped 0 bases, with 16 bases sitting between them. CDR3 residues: CASSKRQTNMNTEAFF. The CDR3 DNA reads TGTGCCAGCAGCAAGCGACAGACTAACATGAACACTGAAGCTTTCTTT. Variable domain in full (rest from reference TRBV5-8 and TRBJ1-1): EAGVTQSPTHLIKTRGQQATLRCSPISGHTSVYWYQQALGLGLQFLLWYDEGEERNRGNFPPRFSGRQFPNYSSELNVNALELEDSALYLCASSKRQTNMNTEAFFGQGTRLTVV.

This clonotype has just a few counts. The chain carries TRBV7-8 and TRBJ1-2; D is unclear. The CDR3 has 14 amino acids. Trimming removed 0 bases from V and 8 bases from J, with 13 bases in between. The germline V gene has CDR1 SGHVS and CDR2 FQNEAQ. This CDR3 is CASSLASRSAGYTF. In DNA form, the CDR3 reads TGTGCCAGCAGCTTAGCGTCTAGGTCGGCGGGCTACACCTTC.